These T cell receptor beta chains were read from a single sample in a study of cytotoxic CD8 clonotypes in ibrutinib-treated CLL. Assay used: immunoSEQ multiplex PCR; TCRdb lists only in-frame clones, some missing. Here the sample spans about 200,000 clones, around 72% being singletons. The input for sequencing was PBMCs, taken after 24 months of ibrutinib treatment. Receptors originate from a human donor with chronic lymphocytic leukemia. Each CDR3 is given with its conserved first and last residue. D genes are given only for firm matches. Some rows mark clone size as missing; the rest say once, few, many or name a class of expanded clone.

v_call	j_call	clone_size	d_call	cdr3_aa	cdr3_nt
TRBV2	TRBJ2-5	NA	NA	CASRGRQETQYF	TGTGCCAGCAGGGGGAGGCAAGAGACCCAGTACTTC
TRBV29-1	TRBJ2-3	NA	TRBD2	CSAKREGSSDTQYF	TGCAGCGCTAAGCGGGAAGGTAGTTCAGATACGCAGTATTTT
TRBV15	TRBJ2-7	NA	NA	CATSKDSSYEQYF	TGTGCCACCAGCAAGGACAGCTCCTACGAGCAGTACTTC
TRBV5-4	TRBJ2-2	few	NA	CASSLKRNGPGELFF	TGTGCCAGCAGCCTTAAAAGGAATGGGCCCGGGGAGCTGTTTTTT
TRBV11-2	TRBJ2-1	NA	NA	CASSIPAGTGDEQFF	TGTGCCAGCAGCATCCCAGCGGGCACAGGCGATGAGCAGTTCTTC
TRBV5-1	TRBJ2-6	NA	NA	CASSLDGYRGANVLTF	TGCGCCAGCAGCCTGGACGGTTACCGTGGGGCCAACGTCCTGACTTTC
TRBV5-4	TRBJ2-3	NA	TRBD1	CASSSRGGLGDRDTQYF	TGTGCCAGCAGCTCCAGGGGCGGACTGGGGGACAGAGATACGCAGTATTTT
TRBV7-2	TRBJ1-4	NA	TRBD1	CASSIRRAGGGSEKLFF	TGTGCCAGCAGCATACGAAGGGCAGGGGGCGGGAGCGAAAAACTGTTTTTT
TRBV5-1	TRBJ2-7	NA	TRBD1	CASSSGQGASYEQYF	TGCGCCAGCAGCTCAGGACAGGGGGCTTCTTACGAGCAGTACTTC
TRBV27	TRBJ2-7	NA	NA	CASSLSGGVNEQYF	TGTGCCAGCAGTTTATCCGGGGGAGTGAACGAGCAGTACTTC
TRBV5-8	TRBJ1-5	NA	NA	CASSFLNSNQPQHF	TGTGCCAGCAGCTTTCTAAATAGCAATCAGCCCCAGCATTTT
TRBV5-1	TRBJ2-2	few	NA	CASSLALDTGELFF	TGCGCCAGCAGCTTGGCCTTGGACACCGGGGAGCTGTTTTTT
TRBV29-1	TRBJ2-3	NA	TRBD1	CSVATGVPDTQYF	TGCAGCGTTGCTACAGGGGTCCCAGATACGCAGTATTTT
TRBV11-2	TRBJ2-7	NA	NA	CASSLGRISYEQYF	TGTGCCAGCAGCTTGGGGCGGATCTCCTACGAGCAGTACTTC
TRBV29-1	TRBJ1-4	NA	NA	CSVQTDGPKLFF	TGCAGCGTTCAAACAGATGGGCCCAAACTGTTTTTT